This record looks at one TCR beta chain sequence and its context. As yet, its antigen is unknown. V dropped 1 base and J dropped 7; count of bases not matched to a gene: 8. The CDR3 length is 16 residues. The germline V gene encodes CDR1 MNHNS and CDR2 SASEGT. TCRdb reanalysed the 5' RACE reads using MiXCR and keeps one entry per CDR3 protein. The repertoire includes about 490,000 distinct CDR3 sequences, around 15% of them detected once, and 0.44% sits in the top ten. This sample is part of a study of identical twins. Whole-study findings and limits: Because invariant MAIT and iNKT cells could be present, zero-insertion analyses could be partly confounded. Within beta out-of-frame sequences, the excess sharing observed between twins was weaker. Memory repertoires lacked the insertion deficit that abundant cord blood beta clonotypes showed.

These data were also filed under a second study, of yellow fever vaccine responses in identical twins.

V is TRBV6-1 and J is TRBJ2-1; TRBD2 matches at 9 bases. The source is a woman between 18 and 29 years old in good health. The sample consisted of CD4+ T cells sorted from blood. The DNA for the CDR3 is TGTGCCAGCAGTGAAGGATTAGGACTAGCGAGAAATGAGCAGTTCTTC. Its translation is CASSEGLGLARNEQFF.